This TCR beta chain was sequenced in a study of technical replicates of blood from a few donors. The CDR3 has 15 residues. Between the trimmed V and J ends, which lost 0 bases and 3 bases, there was a span of 7 bases. CDR1 SGDLS and CDR2 YYNGEE come from the germline V gene. TCRdb's copy holds only in-frame clones and misses some; the assay was immunoSEQ multiplex PCR. The table has about 76,000 clones, around 97% seen once. The sequenced material came from T cells isolated from PBMCs. This receptor was taken from a human donor in good health. This chain connects TRBV9 to TRBJ2-6; D call uncertain. The CDR3 bases are TGTGCCAGCAGCGTAGGGAGCAATGGGGCCAACGTCCTGACTTTC. Protein: CASSVGSNGANVLTF.